This T cell receptor beta chain was recovered during a study of blood T cell repertoires in COVID-19. Turning to the study itself: T cells, B-cell-depleted T cells, or PBMCs provided the cDNA or gDNA that served as material.

Looked up from germline, CDR1 is SNHLY and CDR2 is FYNNEI. The CDR3 extends over 18 amino acids. V gave up 0 bases and J gave up 4 bases, with 21 bases separating them. The table came from immunoSEQ multiplex PCR; TCRdb's copy has only in-frame clones and leaves some out. The data show 250,000 to 300,000 clones, with 88% seen just once and 0.8% held by the top ten. This clone has just one count. This chain joins TRBV2 and TRBJ2-5; the D gene is possibly TRBD2 (6 bases). Sequencing was done on a sample of peripheral blood. The receptor comes from a woman aged 25 to 39 with acute or convalescent COVID-19. CDR3 region: CASSEALGRRGFGETQYF. DNA of the CDR3: TGTGCCAGCAGTGAAGCGCTAGGACGGAGGGGTTTTGGAGAGACCCAGTACTTC.